Below are 7 T cell receptor beta chains sequenced from a single sample in a study of blood T cell repertoires in COVID-19. The data were produced by immunoSEQ multiplex PCR, yet TCRdb's version contains in-frame clones alone and is incomplete. The profile covers 450,000 to 600,000 clones, with 87% appearing a single time and about 0.75% taken by the ten largest. What was sequenced was PBMCs or T cells enriched from blood (not recorded which). The origin of the receptors is a woman under 30 who had recovered from COVID-19.

The chain carries TRBV28 and TRBJ1-3; 9 nucleotides agree with TRBD1. This CDR3 has 14 residues. J lost 6 bases, V lost 6 bases, and 6 bases had no gene match. The germline V gene has CDR1 MDHEN and CDR2 SYDVKM. DNA of the CDR3: TGTGCCAGCAGCAGCACAGGGGGCGAAAACACCATATATTTT. Protein: CASSSTGGENTIYF.

For this clone: Mismatch with germline at one junction end may stem from a read error. As DNA, the CDR3 is TGTGCCAGCAGCTTAGGTCGGGACAGGGGGCCGAATTTT. It is translated as CASSLGRDRGPNF. J is TRBJ2-3 and V is TRBV7-2; 12 positions match TRBD1. From germline, CDR1 is SGHTA and CDR2 FQGNSA. CDR3 length: 13 residues.

The chain uses TRBV11-2 and TRBJ1-1; D ambiguous. Germline V CDR1 and CDR2: SGHAT, FQNNGV. Deletions cut 1 base from V and 0 bases from J, with 15 bases between. The CDR3 covers 17 residues. CDR3 in DNA: TGTGCCAGCAGCTTAGCAACCAGACTACCCCTGAACACTGAAGCTTTCTTT. Protein: CASSLATRLPLNTEAFF.

This clone was detected only a few times. The chain joins TRBV19 to TRBJ1-2; D perhaps matches TRBD1 (6 bases). Germline V gives CDR1 LNHDA, CDR2 SQIVND (reference sequence). Trimming took 6 bases from V and 6 from J, leaving 17 bases between them. The CDR3 totals 14 residues. CDR3 DNA: TGTGCCAGTAGAGGACCCAGGACAGTTGATGGCTACACCTTC. Its translation is CASRGPRTVDGYTF.

The chain links TRBV7-3 to TRBJ2-3; 8 bases are a match to TRBD2. Germline V gene sequence: CDR1 SGHTA, CDR2 FQGTGA. The V gene end was trimmed by 5 bases and the J gene end by 2 bases; junction bases not matched to a gene: 15. The CDR3 consists of 18 residues. The CDR3: CASSLTGGAGGVTDTQYF. The CDR3, as DNA: TGTGCCAGCAGCCTGACCGGCGGGGCGGGGGGCGTCACAGATACGCAGTATTTT.

The chain carries TRBV15 and TRBJ1-4; D unclear. With 6 bases removed from V and 0 bases from J, the gap between germline ends came to 14 bases. CDR3 size: 16 residues. Per the germline V gene, CDR1 is LNHNV and CDR2 is YYDKDF (reference sequence). CDR3 in amino acids: CATSSNSPATNEKLFF. Written as DNA, the CDR3 is TGTGCCACCAGTTCAAACAGCCCAGCAACTAATGAAAAACTGTTTTTT.

The CDR3 protein is CASIFRQSSYEQYF. The CDR3 bases are TGTGCCAGCATCTTCCGACAGAGCTCCTACGAGCAGTACTTC. This chain uses TRBV2 with TRBJ2-7; D might be TRBD1 (5 bases). The CDR3 is 14 residues long. V lost 7 bases and J lost 0, with 13 bases in between. The germline V gene encodes CDR1 SNHLY and CDR2 FYNNEI.